This TCR beta chain was identified in a study of blood T cell repertoires in COVID-19. Looking at the study overall: Acute-phase and convalescent COVID-19 samples originated in the United States, Italy and Spain. The analysed material was cDNA or gDNA that came from T cells, B-cell-depleted T cells, or PBMCs.

Per the germline V gene, CDR1 is ENHRY and CDR2 is SYGVKD. V shed 2 bases, J shed 3 bases, and the junction held 6 bases outside the gene matches. The CDR3 is made up of 15 amino acids. As originally analysed: Counts of nucleated cells, estimated from reference gene primer amplification, were obtained. Some clones are missing from TCRdb's copy, which holds only in-frame ones; the method was immunoSEQ multiplex PCR. The V and J calls and the clone size are those of that table, but D and trimming were determined from the DNA. The repertoire consists of about 230,000 clones, with 80% to 90% occurring once and the leading ten covering about 1.4%.

The clonotype was recovered from a woman aged 35 to 49 who had recovered from COVID-19. The rearrangement uses TRBV10-3 and TRBJ1-2; TRBD1 agrees at 7 bases. The sequenced sample consisted of peripheral blood. The CDR3 region is CAISEAAGGDYGYTF. CDR3 sequence (DNA): TGTGCCATCAGTGAGGCTGCAGGGGGAGACTATGGCTACACCTTC.